This entry is about one T cell receptor (beta chain). This record belongs to a study of T cells in tumors after PD-1 blockade. Sequenced by immunoSEQ multiplex PCR; TCRdb stores in-frame clones only, minus some. The sample includes about 19,000 clones, over 70% of them seen just once. From germline, CDR1 is SGHRS and CDR2 YFSETQ. V lost 4 bases, J lost 4 bases, and 14 bases lay in between. CDR3 size: 14 residues. The specimen comprised PBMCs, sampled after anti-PD-1 therapy. V gene TRBV5-1 combines with J gene TRBJ1-1; D possibly corresponds to TRBD1 (5 bases). This TCR came from a human donor with advanced basal cell or squamous cell carcinoma (not recorded which). In nucleotides, the CDR3 is TGCGCCAGCAGCCCTCAGTCCGGGGGCACTGAAGCTTTCTTT. Protein: CASSPQSGGTEAFF. The full variable domain, rest sourced from reference TRBV5-1 and TRBJ1-1, is KAGVTQTPRYLIKTRGQQVTLSCSPISGHRSVSWYQQTPGQGLQFLFEYFSETQRNKGNFPGRFSGRQFSNSRSEMNVSTLELGDSALYLCASSPQSGGTEAFFGQGTRLTVV.